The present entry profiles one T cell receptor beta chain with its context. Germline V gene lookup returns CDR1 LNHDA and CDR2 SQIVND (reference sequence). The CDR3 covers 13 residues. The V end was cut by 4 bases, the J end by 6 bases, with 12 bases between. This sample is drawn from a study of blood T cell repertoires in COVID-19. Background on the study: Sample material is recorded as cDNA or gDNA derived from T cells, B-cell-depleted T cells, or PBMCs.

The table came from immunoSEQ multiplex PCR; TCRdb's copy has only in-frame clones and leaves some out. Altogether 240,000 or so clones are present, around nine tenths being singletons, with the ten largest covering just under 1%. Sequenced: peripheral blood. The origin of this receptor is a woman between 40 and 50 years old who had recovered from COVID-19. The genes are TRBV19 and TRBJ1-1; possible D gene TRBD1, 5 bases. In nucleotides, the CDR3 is TGTGCCAGTAGTACCCCTGGGGGGGCTGAAGCTTTCTTT. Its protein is CASSTPGGAEAFF.